This is a list of T cell receptor beta chains from one sample in a study of CD8+ T cells in alopecia areata. Using immunoSEQ multiplex PCR, the repertoire was profiled, and TCRdb retains in-frame clones only, with some absent. The table shows about 97,000 clones, with 35% to 45% occurring only once. Input material: CD4+ T cells sorted from blood. The source of these receptors is a human donor with alopecia areata. Each CDR3 is given with its conserved first and last residue. The order of the fields is clone size, D gene, J gene, V gene, CDR3 DNA, CDR3 protein. D genes are given only for firm matches. Some rows mark clone size as missing; the rest say once, few, many or name a class of expanded clone.

size: NA; D: NA; J: TRBJ2-5; V: TRBV5-1; DNA: TGCGCCAGCAGCTTGGTACTGGAACAAGAGACCCAGCACTTC; CDR3: CASSLVLEQETQHF
size: NA; D: NA; J: TRBJ2-2; V: TRBV7-2; DNA: TGTGCCAGCAGACGTAGGACCGGGGAGCTGTTTTTT; CDR3: CASRRRTGELFF
size: NA; D: TRBD1; J: TRBJ2-2; V: TRBV5-4; DNA: TGTGCCAGCGCAAACAGGGGGACCGGGGAGCTGTTTTTT; CDR3: CASANRGTGELFF
size: few; D: TRBD1; J: TRBJ1-5; V: TRBV29-1; DNA: TGCAGCGTTGAGGTCCAGGGGGTAGGCCAGCCCCAGCATTTT; CDR3: CSVEVQGVGQPQHF
size: NA; D: NA; J: TRBJ2-2; V: TRBV11-3; DNA: TGTGCCAGCAGCTTAGATGGGGACACGAACACCGGGGAGCTGTTTTTT; CDR3: CASSLDGDTNTGELFF
size: NA; D: NA; J: TRBJ1-1; V: TRBV29-1; DNA: TGCAGCGTTGAAGGTCGAGTGATCCCGGGTGAAGCTTTCTTT; CDR3: CSVEGRVIPGEAFF
size: few; D: NA; J: TRBJ2-3; V: TRBV7-7; DNA: TGTGCCAGCAGAACCCCAGCAGTGAAGACAGATACGCAGTATTTT; CDR3: CASRTPAVKTDTQYF
size: NA; D: NA; J: TRBJ2-7; V: TRBV27; DNA: TGTGCCAGCAGTACTCCCTACGAGCAGTACTTC; CDR3: CASSTPYEQYF
size: few; D: NA; J: TRBJ2-3; V: TRBV7-6; DNA: TGTGCCAGCAGCCTTCAACAGGGCCTCACAGATACGCAGTATTTT; CDR3: CASSLQQGLTDTQYF
size: few; D: TRBD1; J: TRBJ2-7; V: TRBV5-1; DNA: TGCGCCAGCAGGTCCAGACAGGGCGCAACCTACGAGCAGTACTTC; CDR3: CASRSRQGATYEQYF
size: many; D: NA; J: TRBJ2-3; V: TRBV15; DNA: TGTGCCACCAGCAGAGAAGGACGGCAATCAGTTACGCAGTATTTT; CDR3: CATSREGRQSVTQYF
size: few; D: NA; J: TRBJ2-7; V: TRBV10-3; DNA: TGTGCCATCAGTGAGTCGTTACAGACCTACGAGCAGTACTTC; CDR3: CAISESLQTYEQYF
size: NA; D: NA; J: TRBJ1-5; V: TRBV30; DNA: TGTGCCTGGAGTAAAAGGGGATTTGATCAGCCCCAGCATTTT; CDR3: CAWSKRGFDQPQHF
size: NA; D: TRBD2; J: TRBJ2-3; V: TRBV7-9; DNA: TGTGCCAGCGGGAGGGCCGGAGATACGCAGTATTTT; CDR3: CASGRAGDTQYF
size: NA; D: NA; J: TRBJ1-2; V: TRBV4-2; DNA: TGTGCCAGCAGCGTAAGATCGACAGGATCTTATGGCTACACCTTC; CDR3: CASSVRSTGSYGYTF
size: few; D: NA; J: TRBJ2-5; V: TRBV2; DNA: TGTGCCAGCAGTGAATTTAGACATCCTCAAGAGACCCAGTACTTC; CDR3: CASSEFRHPQETQYF
size: NA; D: NA; J: TRBJ2-2; V: TRBV19; DNA: TGTGCCAGTAAAACCCCAACCTCGAACACCGGGGAGCTGTTTTTT; CDR3: CASKTPTSNTGELFF
size: medium-sized; D: NA; J: TRBJ2-3; V: TRBV11-2; DNA: TGTGCCAGCAGCTTTCTCTTGGCAGGGCAAGATACGCAGTATTTT; CDR3: CASSFLLAGQDTQYF
size: NA; D: NA; J: TRBJ2-7; V: TRBV20-1; DNA: TGCAGTGCTGGACAGCCCTACGAGCAGTACTTC; CDR3: CSAGQPYEQYF
size: once; D: NA; J: TRBJ1-3; V: TRBV30; DNA: TGTGCCTGGAGTGTACGCCGGGGCTCTGGAAACACCATATATTTT; CDR3: CAWSVRRGSGNTIYF
size: NA; D: NA; J: TRBJ2-7; V: TRBV5-1; DNA: TGCGCTACCTCCAAACCGGGCTCCTACGAGCAGTACTTC; CDR3: CATSKPGSYEQYF
size: NA; D: TRBD2; J: TRBJ2-7; V: TRBV7-3; DNA: TGTGCCAGCAGCAAGGGCCTGCGGGAGGAGGTGGACGAGCAGTACTTC; CDR3: CASSKGLREEVDEQYF
size: NA; D: TRBD2; J: TRBJ2-7; V: TRBV7-9; DNA: TGTGCCAGCAGCTGGGGTAGCGGGAGGGCCCGCTACGAGCAGTACTTC; CDR3: CASSWGSGRARYEQYF
size: NA; D: TRBD2; J: TRBJ2-1; V: TRBV28; DNA: TGTGCCAGCAGACTAGCGGGAGGGCCCGATGAGCAGTTCTTC; CDR3: CASRLAGGPDEQFF
size: NA; D: NA; J: TRBJ2-5; V: TRBV2; DNA: TGTGCCAGCAGACAGGAATCAGAGACCCAGTACTTC; CDR3: CASRQESETQYF
size: few; D: TRBD1; J: TRBJ2-2; V: TRBV7-9; DNA: TGTGCCAGCAGCAAGAGGGGGCCTGACACCGGGGAGCTGTTTTTT; CDR3: CASSKRGPDTGELFF
size: NA; D: TRBD2; J: TRBJ2-1; V: TRBV29-1; DNA: TGCAGCGTTGACAGACTAGCGGTCGATGAGCAGTTCTTC; CDR3: CSVDRLAVDEQFF
size: NA; D: NA; J: TRBJ2-3; V: TRBV29-1; DNA: TGCAGCGTTGCTGCTTACACAGATACGCAGTATTTT; CDR3: CSVAAYTDTQYF
size: NA; D: NA; J: TRBJ1-6; V: TRBV9; DNA: TGTGCCAGCAGCGAACAGGGTAGGGATTCACCCCTCCACTTT; CDR3: CASSEQGRDSPLHF
size: NA; D: NA; J: TRBJ2-6; V: TRBV14; DNA: TGTGCCAGCAGCCGCCAGGGCCCCTCTGGGGCCAACGTCCTGACTTTC; CDR3: CASSRQGPSGANVLTF
size: few; D: NA; J: TRBJ1-6; V: TRBV29-1; DNA: TGCAGCGTGGCGGGAGGTGCTCCGGGTTCACCCCTCCACTTT; CDR3: CSVAGGAPGSPLHF
size: NA; D: TRBD2; J: TRBJ2-1; V: TRBV29-1; DNA: TGCAGCGTAACTGGACTAGCGGGATCCTCCTACAATGAGCAGTTCTTC; CDR3: CSVTGLAGSSYNEQFF
size: NA; D: TRBD2; J: TRBJ2-3; V: TRBV6-5; DNA: TGTGCCAGCAGTCGCGGGGGATCTAGCACAGATACGCAGTATTTT; CDR3: CASSRGGSSTDTQYF
size: NA; D: NA; J: TRBJ2-4; V: TRBV4-1; DNA: TGCGCCAGCAGCCAAGGGTTAGGCCCCAACATTCAGTACTTC; CDR3: CASSQGLGPNIQYF
size: NA; D: NA; J: TRBJ2-7; V: TRBV5-4; DNA: TGTGCCAGCAGCTTGCCCGGGACACCACCCGACGAGCAGTACTTC; CDR3: CASSLPGTPPDEQYF
size: NA; D: NA; J: TRBJ2-6; V: TRBV2; DNA: TGTGCCAGCAGGACGGATATCTCTGGGGCCAACGTCCTGACTTTC; CDR3: CASRTDISGANVLTF
size: few; D: NA; J: TRBJ2-7; V: TRBV27; DNA: TGTGCCAGCAAAGGGTCCGTCTCCTACGAGCAGTACTTC; CDR3: CASKGSVSYEQYF
size: few; D: TRBD1; J: TRBJ2-7; V: TRBV7-9; DNA: TGTGCCAGCAGCCGACAGGGCTACGAGCAGTACTTC; CDR3: CASSRQGYEQYF
size: NA; D: NA; J: TRBJ1-1; V: TRBV29-1; DNA: TGCAGCGCCGATGGGGGGTTCTCTGGTCCGAACACTGAAGCTTTCTTT; CDR3: CSADGGFSGPNTEAFF
size: NA; D: TRBD2; J: TRBJ2-3; V: TRBV6-5; DNA: TGTGCCAGCAGATCGGCGGGAGGACCCAAGGATACGCAGTATTTT; CDR3: CASRSAGGPKDTQYF